This T cell receptor (beta chain) came from a study of blood T cell repertoires in COVID-19 (TCRdb year 2020). Describing the broader study: Samples from collaborators originated in the United States, Italy and Spain and spanned both the acute and convalescent phases of COVID-19. The prospective study material was composed of cDNA or gDNA derived from T cells, B-cell-depleted T cells, or PBMCs. Deeply sampled blood TCRbeta repertoires from subjects exposed to, actively infected with, or recovered from COVID-19 were included in the dataset. The repertoires were released in a freely available public database meant as a resource for research on the immune response to SARS-CoV-2. Samples came from the ongoing ImmuneRACE study (first 160 participants) plus 1,254 subjects from 6 global collaborators. A de-identified subject ID, COVID-19 status, age in years and sex were almost always included in the sample metadata. HLA class I and class II types, where available, came from metadata supplied by the sample provider rather than from assay-based typing. General study outcomes and caveats: The quantity of clinical and demographic metadata differed by source and by participant and was supplied without curation.

Reading the germline V gene gives CDR1 SNHLY and CDR2 FYNNEI. From its cysteine to its phenylalanine, the CDR3 spans 14 amino acids. Only the CDR3 part of the read is kept: 42 bases, read in frame from the first base. Notes on this clone: Its recognized antigen is unknown. At one end, the junction sequence differs from germline, possibly due to a read error.

Collaborating institutions collected whole blood in K2EDTA tubes following their own protocols. Collaborator samples were shipped for TCRbeta analysis as frozen whole blood, isolated PBMCs, or DNA extracted from either sample type. TCRbeta CDR3 regions were amplified from genomic DNA using the immunoSEQ Assay, a bias-controlled multiplex PCR. Under the source paper's analysis protocol: Within the assay, amplification of reference gene primers was used to estimate how many nucleated cells each sample contained. To quantify the absolute abundance of each unique TCRbeta CDR3 rearrangement, sequence reads were collapsed and filtered. For each sample, productive Simpson clonality was calculated as the square root of Simpson's diversity index across productive rearrangements. In its TCRdb copy, this immuneACCESS table keeps in-frame sequences only and misses some clones. Where compared with another copy, unresolved V genes explain less than half of these, and the others have no known cause. V, J and clone size derive from that table, while D and trimming were established from the DNA sequence. The sample table records about 220,000 clones; under 90% of these occur just once. Together, the top ten hold approximately 4% of the sample.

Recombination connected TRBV2 to TRBJ1-4, with TRBD1 identical over 8 junction bases. The TCR sequence derives from a woman aged 80 or older with acute or convalescent COVID-19. Sequences were obtained from peripheral blood. Read as DNA, the sequence is TGTGCCAGCAGCTTGGACAGGGAAAATGGAAAACTGTTTTTT. Its coded protein is CASSLDRENGKLFF.